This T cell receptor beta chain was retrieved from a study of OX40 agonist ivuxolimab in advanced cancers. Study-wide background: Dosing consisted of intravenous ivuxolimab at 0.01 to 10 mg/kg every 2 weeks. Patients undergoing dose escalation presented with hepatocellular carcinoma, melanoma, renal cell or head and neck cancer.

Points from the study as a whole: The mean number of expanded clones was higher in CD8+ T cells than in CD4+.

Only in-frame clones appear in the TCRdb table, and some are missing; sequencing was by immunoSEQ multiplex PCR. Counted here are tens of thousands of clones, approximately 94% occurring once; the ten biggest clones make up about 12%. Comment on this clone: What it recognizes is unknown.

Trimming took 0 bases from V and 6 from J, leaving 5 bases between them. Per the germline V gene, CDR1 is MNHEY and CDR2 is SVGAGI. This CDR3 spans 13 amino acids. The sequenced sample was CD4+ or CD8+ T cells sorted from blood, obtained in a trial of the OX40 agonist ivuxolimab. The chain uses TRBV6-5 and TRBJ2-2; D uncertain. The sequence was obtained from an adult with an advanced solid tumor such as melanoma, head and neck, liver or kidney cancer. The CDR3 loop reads CASSYSIAGELFF. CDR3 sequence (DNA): TGTGCCAGCAGTTACTCGATTGCCGGGGAGCTGTTTTTT.